This T cell receptor beta chain was captured in a study of T cell repertoires in cytomegalovirus infection. In the study overall: CMV epitopes used comprised recently identified HLA-C-restricted ones and well-studied HLA-B-restricted ones. Carrying CMV and the relevant HLA type showed in public TCR beta signatures.

J gave up 4 bases and V 6 bases, and 11 bases lay outside the gene matches. CDR3 length: 15 residues. The germline gives CDR1 SGHTA, CDR2 FQGNSA. Each CDR3 protein is one row after TCRdb ran MiXCR on the reads. The sample has about 310,000 distinct CDR3 sequences, 20% to 30% seen once. Study-wide findings and caveats: The ex vivo response showed dominance by HLA-C-restricted CMV-specific TCR beta clonotypes.

This clonotype was seen more than once but under ten times. Antigen: not known. The receptor was isolated from a human donor in good health (CMV status not recorded). Some clones in this sample may be carry-over from other donors' samples. This specimen was cultured PBMCs, taken from culture after CMV antigen stimulation. The chain joins TRBV7-2 to TRBJ1-1; 7 bases map to TRBD1. DNA of the CDR3: TGTGCCAGCAGGAACACAGGGGCACAGGGCACTGAAGCTTTCTTT. Amino acid sequence: CASRNTGAQGTEAFF.